This T cell receptor beta chain was recovered during a study of blood T cell repertoires in COVID-19. Whole-study context: There were acute and convalescent COVID-19 samples, and they came from the United States, Italy and Spain.

The germline CDR1 and CDR2 sequences are SEHNR and FQNEAQ (reference sequence). The CDR3 contains 14 residues. V lost 4 bases to trimming and J lost 4 bases, with 11 bases between them. In regard to this clone: This same CDR3 is encoded by further DNA sequences in the sample.

Generated by immunoSEQ multiplex PCR, the TCRdb table keeps only in-frame clones and is missing some. The table includes 250,000 to 350,000 clones, approximately 89% detected once. Recruits, aged roughly 18 to 100 years, lived in 24 US areas. The genes are TRBV7-9 and TRBJ1-5, with D unresolved. Sequenced input: PBMCs or T cells enriched from blood (not recorded which). The TCR sequence derives from a woman between 50 and 59 years old who had been exposed to COVID-19. CDR3 region: CASSSDTSNQPQHF. The CDR3 DNA sequence: TGTGCCAGCAGCTCCGACACCTCTAATCAGCCCCAGCATTTT. The whole variable domain, filled in from reference TRBV7-9 and TRBJ1-5, reads DTGVSQNPRHKITKRGQNVTFRCDPISEHNRLYWYRQTLGQGPEFLTYFQNEAQLEKSRLLSDRFSAERPKGSFSTLEIQRTEQGDSAMYLCASSSDTSNQPQHFGDGTRLSIL.